The present T cell receptor (beta chain) was sequenced within a study of chemoradiotherapy in HPV16-positive cancers. Broader study findings: Non-HPV-specific T cells did not expand in tumors during treatment, whereas candidate HPV-specific clones and E7-related motifs did.

A remark on this clone: Its antigen is unknown.

J gave up 4 bases and V 7 bases, and 8 bases lay outside the gene matches. CDR1 is SGHRS and CDR2 is YFSETQ in the germline V gene. This CDR3 contains 15 residues. TCRdb keeps only in-frame clones here, not all; method: immunoSEQ multiplex PCR. This sample yields about 7,900 clones, of which around 90% are seen a single time; 3.5% belongs to the top ten. The sequences come from blood, collected from a patient who underwent chemoradiotherapy. This clonotype was sampled from a human donor with HPV-associated anogenital cancer. This chain uses TRBV5-1 with TRBJ2-5; 12 nucleotides line up with TRBD1. Here the CDR3 DNA reads TGCGCCAGCGGAAGGGACAGGGGGCGCTTAGAGACCCAGTACTTC. Translated: CASGRDRGRLETQYF. The full variable domain, completed using reference TRBV5-1 and TRBJ2-5, is KAGVTQTPRYLIKTRGQQVTLSCSPISGHRSVSWYQQTPGQGLQFLFEYFSETQRNKGNFPGRFSGRQFSNSRSEMNVSTLELGDSALYLCASGRDRGRLETQYFGPGTRLLVL.